These T cell receptor beta chains were read from a single sample in a study of cytomegalovirus exposure and HLA in healthy donors. Repertoires were generated with immunoSEQ multiplex PCR, while TCRdb's copy carries only in-frame clones and drops some. The table records 150,000 to 200,000 clones, about 65% of them present only once. The material sequenced was PBMCs. These receptor sequences come from a man in his forties in good health and CMV-seropositive. Both conserved end residues are part of each CDR3.

v_call	j_call	cdr3_aa
TRBV7-2	TRBJ2-5	CASSLGRGGRETQYF
TRBV7-3	TRBJ2-3	CASSPGGGQGADTQYF
TRBV7-3	TRBJ2-1	CASSPRGGNEQFF
TRBV30	TRBJ2-6	CAWTAGTGVPGANVLTF
TRBV30	TRBJ1-1	CAWIQGNTEAFF
TRBV19	TRBJ2-7	CASSKGPQSYEQYF
TRBV6-6	TRBJ1-6	CASTLLWADNSPLHF
TRBV5-1	TRBJ1-6	CASSLRGGPGSPLHF
TRBV19	TRBJ1-6	CASSMSGDSYNSPLHF
TRBV11-3	TRBJ2-7	CASCLRTGQNYEQYF
TRBV27	TRBJ2-7	CASSIKWAGEQYF
TRBV19	TRBJ1-1	CASSIEGAKNTEAFF
TRBV11-1	TRBJ2-7	CASSLGLAGTYEQYF
TRBV5-4	TRBJ1-4	CASSPEQGAEEKLFF
TRBV7-9	TRBJ1-4	CASSHRQGGTNEKLFF
TRBV11-2	TRBJ1-1	CASSSHYRQGRGTEAFF
TRBV9	TRBJ2-2	CASSVLDSTGELFF
TRBV10-2	TRBJ2-2	CASSPGNTGELFF
TRBV9	TRBJ2-1	CASSVGQGIYNEQFF
TRBV7-2	TRBJ2-2	CASSRQGIGTGELFF
TRBV5-4	TRBJ2-7	CASSTDRGRDEQYF
TRBV5-1	TRBJ1-2	CASSSSSGANYGYTF
TRBV11-2	TRBJ1-2	CASTLTGEDGYTF
TRBV30	TRBJ2-7	CAWSDPSGRTSYEQYF
TRBV6-1	TRBJ2-7	CASSEGPARGGGEQYF
TRBV7-2	TRBJ2-3	CASRFPGLTTDTQYF
TRBV11-2	TRBJ1-4	CASSEGTGFGEKLFF
TRBV6-1	TRBJ1-1	CASIGGRGLSTEAFF
TRBV5-1	TRBJ1-1	CASSLGHRGRDTEAFF
TRBV7-9	TRBJ1-5	CASSLGSGSNQPQHF
TRBV9	TRBJ1-1	CASSVDPDRATEAFF
TRBV2	TRBJ1-2	CASSELGGIGGYTF
TRBV19	TRBJ1-5	CASSTLRTGSHSNQPQHF
TRBV7-2	TRBJ2-1	CASSLRTVNEQFF
TRBV2	TRBJ1-5	CASTAGVLNQPQHF
TRBV5-1	TRBJ1-1	CASRWTELNTEAFF
TRBV4-1	TRBJ2-1	CASKGTGGYNEQFF
TRBV6-1	TRBJ1-2	CASSPGPGESGYTF
TRBV5-1	TRBJ2-5	CASSLDKKQETQYF
TRBV10-3	TRBJ1-6	CAISEDRDSPLHF
TRBV4-3	TRBJ1-6	CASSPTGTGNSPLHF
TRBV7-2	TRBJ2-3	CASSLTGSTDTQYF
TRBV18	TRBJ2-7	CASSRQGGSYEQYF
TRBV4-3	TRBJ2-3	CASSQVGGVDTQYF
TRBV19	TRBJ2-1	CASSIPQGPSHNEQFF
TRBV7-2	TRBJ1-5	CASSLRQGSQPQHF
TRBV5-1	TRBJ2-7	CASSYDRAYEQYF
TRBV28	TRBJ1-3	CASSTASSGNTIYF
TRBV27	TRBJ2-5	CASSLGRQLETQYF